This entry lists 3 T cell receptor beta chains sequenced from one sample in a study of blood T cell repertoires in COVID-19. Clones were read by immunoSEQ multiplex PCR, and TCRdb kept only the in-frame ones, dropping some. The table includes 210,000 or so clones, 75% to 85% detected once. Sequencing was carried out using peripheral blood. All receptors derive from a woman under 40 with COVID-19, enrolled during active disease.

There are a few counts of this clone. The chain couples TRBV29-1 to TRBJ1-1; D might be TRBD1 (5 bases). The CDR3 runs to 12 residues. V lost 5 bases to trimming and J lost 3 bases, with 10 bases between them. Germline-derived CDR1 and CDR2 are SQVTM and ANQGSEA. CDR3 nucleotides: TGCAGCGTTCAGGGTTCATACACTGAAGCTTTCTTT. Translation gives CSVQGSYTEAFF. Full variable domain (missing parts from reference TRBV29-1 and TRBJ1-1): SAVISQKPSRDICQRGTSLTIQCQVDSQVTMMFWYRQQPGQSLTLIATANQGSEATYESGFVIDKFPISRPNLTFSTLTVSNMSPEDSSIYLCSVQGSYTEAFFGQGTRLTVV.

V usage is TRBV18 and J usage is TRBJ2-7; the match to TRBD2 covers 7 bases. The germline gives CDR1 KGHSH, CDR2 LQKENI. V lost 3 bases and J lost 3; bases outside the gene matches: 5. CDR3 length equals 14 residues. The CDR3 sequence is CASSPGLGGYEQYF. Here the CDR3 DNA reads TGTGCCAGCTCACCCGGACTAGGTGGCTACGAGCAGTACTTC.

The J gene is TRBJ2-2, the V gene TRBV30, with TRBD1 identical over 7 bases. Germline V CDR1 and CDR2: GTSNPN, SVGIG (reference sequence). This CDR3 spans 14 amino acids. V lost 1 base, J lost 5 bases, and 4 bases stayed unmatched. The CDR3 loop reads CAWSETGWTGELFF. The CDR3 DNA sequence: TGTGCCTGGAGTGAGACAGGGTGGACCGGGGAGCTGTTTTTT.